The 18 T cell receptor beta chains reported below all come from one sample, sequenced in a study of T cells in Graves' hyperthyroidism and ophthalmopathy. There were TCR beta CDR3 regions amplified from RNA transcripts. HTBI primers were the set used in a first-round RT-PCR of the TCR CDR3. Each CDR3 protein is one row after TCRdb ran MiXCR on the multiplex PCR reads. The repertoire includes roughly 580,000 distinct CDR3 sequences, approximately 13% of them detected once, and 4.5% to 6% sits in the top ten. The sample comprised blood. The receptors were sampled from a woman in her thirties with Graves' hyperthyroidism that later progressed to Graves' ophthalmopathy.

As for this clonotype: No conserved phenylalanine or tryptophan is present at the end of the CDR3, so a read error is the likely explanation. The V and J genes are TRBV14 and TRBJ1-1; D call uncertain. Germline V gene lookup returns CDR1 SGHDN and CDR2 FVKESK. The CDR3 is 12 residues long. Trimming took 4 bases from V and 3 from J, leaving 6 bases between them. CDR3: CASSLEDTEAFL. CDR3 nucleotide sequence: TGTGCCAGCAGCCTGGAGGACACTGAAGCTTTCTTG.

This clonotype was recorded at least ten times. V usage is TRBV27 and J usage is TRBJ2-7, with 7 bases identical to TRBD2. With V trimmed by 1 base and J by 3 bases, 12 bases remained unmatched. There are 17 residues in the CDR3. Germline-derived CDR1 and CDR2 are MNHEY and SMNVEV (reference sequence). CDR3 loop: CASSLYPPGTTIYEQYF. As DNA, the CDR3 is TGTGCCAGCAGTTTATACCCTCCCGGGACTACCATCTACGAGCAGTACTTC.

This clonotype was recorded a few times. J is TRBJ1-6 and V is TRBV25-1, with D possibly matching TRBD1 (5 bases). Trimming cost V 4 bases and J 9 bases, with 13 bases left between them. CDR1 and CDR2 (germline): MGHDK, SYGVNS. This CDR3 is built from 14 residues. The CDR3 sequence is CASSGAGLSSPLHF. The DNA of the CDR3 is TGTGCCAGCAGTGGGGCAGGGTTGAGTTCACCCCTCCACTTT.

This clonotype was detected a few times. The chain employs TRBV20-1 and TRBJ1-4; no definite D call. The germline V gene encodes CDR1 DFQATT and CDR2 SNEGSKA (reference sequence). CDR3 length equals 13 residues. V shed 6 bases and J shed 5 bases, with 13 bases lying between them. In DNA, the CDR3 is TGCAGTGCGAGTGGTCGACTCAATGAAAAACTGTTTTTT. Translating it yields CSASGRLNEKLFF.

This clonotype came up many times. This rearrangement joins TRBV10-1 to TRBJ1-1; unclear D gene. The germline V and J ends were trimmed by 0 bases and 4 bases, with 9 bases remaining between them. The CDR3 length is 14 residues. The germline V gene encodes CDR1 WNHNN and CDR2 SYGVQD (reference sequence). DNA for the CDR3: TGCGCCAGCAGTGAGTCGACGAGGATCACTGAAGCTTTCTTT. Translation: CASSESTRITEAFF.

This rearrangement joins TRBV18 to TRBJ2-3; 8 positions match TRBD1. Trimming at V came to 0 bases and at J to 5 bases, leaving 4 bases not matched to a gene. Germline V lookup: CDR1 KGHSH, CDR2 LQKENI. This CDR3 has 15 residues. CDR3 nucleotide sequence: TGTGCCAGCTCACCACCGTCAGGGGGCAGAGATACGCAGTATTTT. Amino acid sequence: CASSPPSGGRDTQYF.

This clonotype was counted many times. The chain recombines TRBV7-2 with TRBJ2-1; TRBD2 matches 8 bases. V lost 2 bases, J lost 4 bases, and 7 bases stayed unmatched. The CDR3 spans 16 residues. Germline assignment: CDR1 SGHTA and CDR2 FQGNSA. CDR3 residues: CASSLPSGSAYNEQFF. The CDR3 DNA reads as TGTGCCAGCAGCTTACCAAGCGGGAGCGCATACAATGAGCAGTTCTTC.

In its sample, this clonotype was seen a few times. The genes are TRBV6-2 or TRBV6-3 and TRBJ2-7; maybe TRBD1 (6 bases). Germline V lookup: CDR1 MNHEY, CDR2 SVGEGT. The germline V and J ends were trimmed by 9 bases and 0 bases, with 15 bases remaining between them. CDR3 length: 14 residues. CDR3 region: CASFRDTGSYEQYF. DNA for the CDR3: TGTGCCAGTTTCCGGGACACGGGCTCCTACGAGCAGTACTTC.

This clonotype was detected many times. The J gene is TRBJ2-7, the V gene TRBV27; the D is unclear. The CDR3 extends over 14 amino acids. In germline, CDR1 is MNHEY, CDR2 SMNVEV (reference sequence). Trimming stripped 2 bases from V and 2 bases from J, with 10 bases between. This chain's CDR3 is CASSLLARTYEQYF. In DNA, the CDR3 is TGTGCCAGCAGTTTACTGGCGCGAACCTACGAGCAGTACTTC.

With respect to this clonotype: This clone may be a read error of a much larger clone one base away. The CDR3 region has the DNA TGTGCCAGCAGCCATGGACAGATGAGCACCGGGGAGCTGTTTTTT. Its translation: CASSHGQMSTGELFF. The chain is built from TRBV6-1 and TRBJ2-2, with a weak D call TRBD1 (6 bases). Germline V lookup: CDR1 MNHNS, CDR2 SASEGT. This CDR3 is built from 15 residues. V was cut by 6 bases and J by 4 bases, with 15 bases left in between.

The sample holds many counts of this clonotype. The CDR3 loop is CASSERSTYEQYF. In nucleotides, the CDR3 is TGTGCCAGCAGTGAACGGAGTACCTACGAGCAGTACTTC. The chain couples TRBV6-1 to TRBJ2-7; D call uncertain. V was clipped by 2 bases and J by 2 bases, with 7 bases between them. Germline CDR1 and CDR2: MNHNS and SASEGT. The CDR3 contains 13 residues.

The sample holds many counts of this clonotype. J is TRBJ2-1 and V is TRBV7-3; weak D call: TRBD1 (5 bases). V lost 0 bases, J lost 8 bases, and 8 bases lay in between. The CDR3 has 13 residues. The germline V gene encodes CDR1 SGHTA and CDR2 FQGTGA. CDR3 sequence reads: CASSLTLRDEQFF. As DNA, the CDR3 is TGTGCCAGCAGCTTAACCCTCAGGGATGAGCAGTTCTTC.

Worth noting for this clonotype: A single base separates this from a much larger clone, so it may be a read error. The chain carries TRBV10-3 and TRBJ2-3; 10 bases are a match to TRBD2. This CDR3 has 15 amino acids. Germline V CDR1 and CDR2: ENHRY, SYGVKD. J lost 6 bases, V lost 4 bases, and 7 bases had no gene match. The CDR3 nucleotides read TGTGCCATCAGTGGGAAGCGGGAGGGCCCCGATACGCAGTATTTT. This translates into CAISGKREGPDTQYF.

This clonotype was picked up many times. The chain combines TRBV12-3 or TRBV12-4 with TRBJ2-2; 10 bases map to TRBD2. The junction had 4 bases not matched to a gene; V was cut back by 4 bases and J by 5 bases. This CDR3 is 15 amino acids long. This chain's CDR3 is CASSWWTSGTGELFF. Here the CDR3 DNA reads TGTGCCAGCAGTTGGTGGACTAGCGGAACCGGGGAGCTGTTTTTT.

This CDR3 reads CASEEGPGDTQYF. The DNA for the CDR3 is TGCGCCAGTGAGGAGGGCCCAGGAGATACGCAGTATTTT. The chain employs TRBV5-1 and TRBJ2-3, with D tentatively TRBD2 (6 bases). Germline lookup yields CDR1 SGHRS and CDR2 YFSETQ. Trimming took 8 bases from V and 5 from J, leaving 15 bases between them. This CDR3 has 13 residues.

This clonotype showed up many times. V is TRBV15 and J is TRBJ1-6, with D perhaps matching TRBD1 (5 bases). CDR1 is LNHNV and CDR2 is YYDKDF in the germline V gene (reference sequence). This CDR3 has 14 residues. V was pared by 2 bases and J by 8 bases, with 10 bases between. As DNA, the CDR3 is TGTGCCACCAGCAGAAGGGGAGGGGATTCACCCCTCCACTTT. Amino acids: CATSRRGGDSPLHF.

The genes are TRBV4-1 and TRBJ2-3; TRBD2 aligns across 12 bases. Per germline, CDR1 MGHRA and CDR2 YSYEKL. There are 16 residues in the CDR3. The ends lost 2 bases at V and 3 bases at J; junction bases unmatched: 3. CDR3 protein: CASSQLAGGDTDTQYF. As DNA, the CDR3 is TGCGCCAGCAGCCAACTAGCGGGAGGGGATACAGATACGCAGTATTTT.

This clonotype was found a few times. This sequence joins TRBV6-1 and TRBJ2-3, with TRBD1 identical over 8 bases. The CDR3 is 15 amino acids. The V and J ends lost 3 bases and 2 bases, in that order; junction bases with no gene match: 4. In germline, CDR1 is MNHNS, CDR2 SASEGT. Here the CDR3 DNA reads TGTGCCAGCAGTGATAGGGGACAGGTCACAGATACGCAGTATTTT. As protein: CASSDRGQVTDTQYF.